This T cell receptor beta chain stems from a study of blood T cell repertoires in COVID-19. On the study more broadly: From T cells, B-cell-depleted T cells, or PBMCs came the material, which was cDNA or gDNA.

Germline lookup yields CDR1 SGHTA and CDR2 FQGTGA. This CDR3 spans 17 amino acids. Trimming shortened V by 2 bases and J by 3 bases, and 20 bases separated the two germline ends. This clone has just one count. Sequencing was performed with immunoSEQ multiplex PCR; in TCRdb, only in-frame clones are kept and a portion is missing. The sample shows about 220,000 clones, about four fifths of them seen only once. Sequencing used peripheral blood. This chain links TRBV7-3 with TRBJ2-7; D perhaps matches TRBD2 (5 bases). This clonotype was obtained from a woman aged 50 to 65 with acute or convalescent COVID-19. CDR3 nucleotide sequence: TGTGCCAGCAGCTTACCCGGGGTAACAGCTGCACTCTACGAGCAGTACTTC. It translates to CASSLPGVTAALYEQYF. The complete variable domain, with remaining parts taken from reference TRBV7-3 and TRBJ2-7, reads GAGVSQTPSNKVTEKGKYVELRCDPISGHTALYWYRQSLGQGPEFLIYFQGTGAADDSGLPNDRFFAVRPEGSVSTLKIQRTERGDSAVYLCASSLPGVTAALYEQYFGPGTRLTVT.